A single sample is the source of the 25 T cell receptor beta chains below, sequenced in a study of T-cell memory formation after mild COVID-19. TCRdb re-called the 5' RACE reads through MiXCR, storing one row per CDR3 protein. The sample has about 540,000 distinct CDR3 sequences, roughly 22% seen once. Specimen: PBMCs or a T cell subset sorted from them (not recorded which). These receptors were obtained from an adult woman who had mild COVID-19 (a few samples of this study predate the infection). Cell type and time point are not known.

V and J are TRBV21-1 and TRBJ2-7; the table names TRBD1, a call not compared with the DNA. TRBV21-1 is a listed pseudogene. The CDR3 is 14 amino acids. CDR3 protein: CATKPGTASYEQYF. Written as DNA, the CDR3 is TGTGCCACCAAGCCCGGGACAGCGTCCTACGAGCAGTACTTC.

This clonotype occurred a few times. CDR3 nucleotide sequence: TGCGCCAGCAGCCCTTGGACGGGACAGGGGATCACTGAAGCTTTCTTT. This encodes CASSPWTGQGITEAFF. The V call is TRBV5-1, the J call TRBJ1-1; 10 bases are a match to TRBD1. J gave up 4 bases and V 4 bases, and 10 bases lay outside the gene matches. Germline assignment: CDR1 SGHRS and CDR2 YFSETQ. The CDR3 has 16 amino acids.

Ten or more counts support this clonotype. The chain has TRBV7-9 and TRBJ1-5; possible D gene TRBD1, 6 bases. CDR1 is SEHNR, CDR2 FQNEAQ, per germline (reference sequence). There are 13 residues in the CDR3. V lost 5 bases and J 7 bases, leaving 12 bases between the germline ends. Here the CDR3 reads CASSLTGQQPQHF. CDR3 bases: TGTGCCAGCAGCCTTACAGGGCAACAGCCCCAGCATTTT.

This clonotype was counted between two and nine times. The gene calls are TRBV29-1 and TRBJ2-1; 7 nucleotides align to TRBD1. There are 13 residues in the CDR3. Per the germline V gene, CDR1 is SQVTM and CDR2 is ANQGSEA. The J segment lost 9 bases and the V segment lost 6 bases, leaving 11 bases of the junction unmatched. CDR3 in amino acids: CSVERAGGGEQFF. The DNA for the CDR3 is TGCAGCGTCGAGAGGGCAGGGGGTGGTGAGCAGTTCTTC.

This chain links TRBV7-9 with TRBJ2-1, with 10 bases identical to TRBD1. The J segment lost 7 bases and the V segment lost 5 bases, leaving 8 bases of the junction unmatched. Germline values: CDR1 SEHNR, CDR2 FQNEAQ (reference sequence). The CDR3 spans 15 residues. CDR3 sequence: CASSPRDRGRNEQFF. The CDR3 nucleotides read TGTGCCAGCAGCCCCAGGGACAGGGGACGGAATGAGCAGTTCTTC. The full variable domain, its missing parts supplied by reference TRBV7-9 and TRBJ2-1, is DTGVSQNPRHKITKRGQNVTFRCDPISEHNRLYWYRQTLGQGPEFLTYFQNEAQLEKSRLLSDRFSAERPKGSFSTLEIQRTEQGDSAMYLCASSPRDRGRNEQFFGPGTRLTVL.

The rearrangement links TRBV19 to TRBJ2-7, with D perhaps TRBD2 (5 bases). Deletions cut 5 bases from V and 5 bases from J, with 19 bases between. This CDR3 has 15 amino acids. Germline loops: CDR1 LNHDA, CDR2 SQIVND (reference sequence). DNA of the CDR3: TGTGCCAGTAGTGCAGCGGCCTCGGGCCACAACGAGCAGTACTTC. Translated, it gives CASSAAASGHNEQYF.

The rearrangement links TRBV4-2 to TRBJ1-1; 8 nucleotides agree with TRBD1. CDR1 is LGHNA, CDR2 YNFKEQ, per germline. This CDR3 contains 15 residues. Trimming took 5 bases from V and 4 from J; bases not matched to a gene: 9. The CDR3 sequence is CASSSLQGVGTEAFF. CDR3 sequence (DNA): TGTGCCAGCAGCTCCCTACAGGGGGTCGGCACTGAAGCTTTCTTT.

At least ten counts were recorded for this clonotype. This CDR3 is CASSRDRGQETQYF. The CDR3 region has the DNA TGTGCCAGCAGTCGGGACAGGGGCCAAGAGACCCAGTACTTC. The genes are TRBV5-5 and TRBJ2-5, with 10 bases identical to TRBD1. From germline, CDR1 is SGHKS and CDR2 YYEKEE (reference sequence). The ends lost 5 bases at V and 1 base at J; junction bases unmatched: 2. The CDR3 length is 14 residues.

This clonotype has ten or more counts. This chain joins TRBV25-1 and TRBJ2-7, with 9 bases that match TRBD1. This CDR3 comprises 19 residues. V was clipped by 0 bases and J by 3 bases; unmatched bases: 15. In germline, CDR1 is MGHDK, CDR2 SYGVNS. CDR3 sequence (DNA): TGTGCCAGCAGTGAATACCTGGACAGGGGCCCCCTCAGTGGCTACGAGCAGTACTTC. It yields the protein CASSEYLDRGPLSGYEQYF.

The chain combines TRBV18 with TRBJ2-4; D remains ambiguous. The CDR3 has 13 residues. V was pared by 3 bases and J by 6 bases, with 9 bases between. Germline CDR1 is KGHSH and CDR2 is LQKENI. Here the CDR3 reads CASSPAGGNIQYF. CDR3 nucleotides: TGTGCCAGCTCACCCGCCGGCGGAAACATTCAGTACTTC.

V usage is TRBV12-3 or TRBV12-4 and J usage is TRBJ1-4, with D perhaps TRBD1 (5 bases). The CDR3 runs to 14 residues. V gave up 5 bases and J gave up 8 bases, with 15 bases separating them. CDR3 region: CASSLTGAREKLFF. CDR3 DNA: TGTGCCAGCAGTCTAACAGGAGCGCGGGAAAAACTGTTTTTT.

This clonotype was counted between two and nine times. V gene TRBV28 combines with J gene TRBJ1-1; D is possibly TRBD1 (5 bases). There are 15 residues in the CDR3. CDR1 and CDR2 from the germline V gene are MDHEN and SYDVKM. The ends were cut back, 4 bases at V and 1 base at J, with 13 bases in the middle. CDR3 nucleotide sequence: TGTGCCAGCAGTTCTCGTCTAGGGACGAACACTGAAGCTTTCTTT. As protein: CASSSRLGTNTEAFF.

This chain joins TRBV6-2 or TRBV6-3 and TRBJ2-7; D possibly corresponds to TRBD2 (6 bases). The germline gives CDR1 MNHEY, CDR2 SVGEGT. The CDR3 consists of 17 residues. V was cut by 2 bases and J by 3 bases, with 20 bases left in between. CDR3 protein: CASSYAAKGLPRYEQYF. The DNA of the CDR3 is TGTGCCAGCAGTTACGCGGCTAAGGGACTCCCCCGCTACGAGCAGTACTTC.

This clonotype came up many times. This chain joins TRBV7-3 and TRBJ2-3; 7 nucleotides align to TRBD2. J was trimmed by 3 bases and V by 2 bases; bases with no gene match: 5. The CDR3 consists of 15 residues. Germline CDR1 SGHTA, CDR2 FQGTGA. The CDR3 DNA is TGTGCCAGCAGCTTAGTGGGGGGAGGGACAGATACGCAGTATTTT. Translated, it gives CASSLVGGGTDTQYF.

V usage is TRBV24-1 and J usage is TRBJ1-2; no reliable D call. This CDR3 contains 13 residues. Germline V lookup: CDR1 KGHDR, CDR2 SFDVKD. V was cut by 4 bases and J by 1 base, with 6 bases left in between. CDR3 bases: TGTGCCACCAGTGAAAGGAGTAACTATGGCTACACCTTC. Residues: CATSERSNYGYTF.

The sample holds a few counts of this clonotype. This chain links TRBV7-2 with TRBJ2-1, with 10 bases fitting TRBD2. Losses at the gene ends were 2 bases for V and 7 bases for J; bases not matched to a gene: 8. Germline values: CDR1 SGHTA, CDR2 FQGNSA. The CDR3 has 16 residues. The CDR3 region is CASSLWPSGGRNEQFF. The CDR3 region has the DNA TGTGCCAGCAGCTTATGGCCTAGCGGGGGAAGGAATGAGCAGTTCTTC.

The chain joins TRBV12-3 or TRBV12-4 to TRBJ1-5; maybe TRBD1 (5 bases). This CDR3 spans 14 amino acids. The V end was cut by 6 bases, the J end by 3 bases, with 12 bases between. The CDR3 DNA reads as TGTGCCAGCAGAGGGACCGCGAACAATCAGCCCCAGCATTTT. This translates into CASRGTANNQPQHF.

Only a few counts were recorded for this clonotype. The rearrangement uses TRBV2 and TRBJ2-2; the D gene is possibly TRBD1 (5 bases). Per germline, CDR1 SNHLY and CDR2 FYNNEI. This CDR3 is 13 amino acids long. Trimming removed 10 bases at V and 6 bases at J, with 15 bases between. The CDR3 protein is CATPGPGPGELFF. CDR3 coding DNA: TGTGCCACCCCCGGTCCAGGGCCCGGGGAGCTGTTTTTT.

CDR3 coding DNA: TGTGCCAGCAGCCAAGAACGGGGGAGTAGCGCTGAAGCTTTCTTT. Protein product: CASSQERGSSAEAFF. This chain connects TRBV3-1 to TRBJ1-1, with D maybe TRBD1 (5 bases). Germline V CDR1 and CDR2: LGHDT, YNNKEL (reference sequence). CDR3 length: 15 residues. Trimming shortened V by 0 bases and J by 6 bases, and 14 bases separated the two germline ends. Using reference TRBV3-1 and TRBJ1-1 for the parts outside the CDR3, the full variable domain is DTAVSQTPKYLVTQMGNDKSIKCEQNLGHDTMYWYKQDSKKFLKIMFSYNNKELIINETVPNRFSPKSPDKAHLNLHINSLELGDSAVYFCASSQERGSSAEAFFGQGTRLTVV.

The chain has TRBV2 and TRBJ2-7, with 8 bases matching TRBD2. The germline V gene encodes CDR1 SNHLY and CDR2 FYNNEI. The CDR3 loop spans 14 amino acids. V gave up 4 bases and J gave up 6 bases; unmatched junction bases: 8. The CDR3 region is CASSAGGGPGEQYF. In DNA form, the CDR3 reads TGTGCCAGCAGTGCTGGCGGGGGGCCAGGCGAGCAGTACTTC.

This chain connects TRBV29-1 to TRBJ2-5; no clear D. Trimming stripped 6 bases from V and 1 base from J, with 9 bases between. The CDR3 covers 12 residues. Germline V gene data show CDR1 as SQVTM and CDR2 as ANQGSEA. The CDR3 DNA reads as TGCAGCGTAAGACGAGCCCAAGAGACCCAGTACTTC. Encoded protein: CSVRRAQETQYF.

This clonotype was observed a few times. The chain is built from TRBV7-9 and TRBJ2-5; D possibly corresponds to TRBD1 (6 bases). Germline loops: CDR1 SEHNR, CDR2 FQNEAQ (reference sequence). V was shortened by 2 bases and J by 5 bases, with 12 bases between the two germline ends. The CDR3 extends over 14 amino acids. CDR3 residues: CASSLSGVVETQYF. CDR3 sequence (DNA): TGTGCCAGCAGCTTATCAGGGGTTGTTGAGACCCAGTACTTC.

J is TRBJ1-5 and V is TRBV12-3 or TRBV12-4; TRBD1 aligns across 10 bases. Trimming removed 3 bases from V and 6 bases from J; junction bases left unmatched: 5. The CDR3 is 15 amino acids. CDR3 in amino acids: CASSFGTGEIQPQHF. CDR3 DNA sequence: TGTGCCAGCAGTTTTGGGACAGGGGAAATTCAGCCCCAGCATTTT.

This clonotype was counted between two and nine times. V usage is TRBV7-9 and J usage is TRBJ2-1; a possible D gene is TRBD1 (6 bases). This CDR3 contains 17 residues. Germline V gene data show CDR1 as SEHNR and CDR2 as FQNEAQ (reference sequence). V was cut by 0 bases and J by 4 bases, with 16 bases left in between. The CDR3 region is CASSLAQPGHQYNEQFF. CDR3 DNA sequence: TGTGCCAGCAGCTTAGCGCAACCGGGACACCAATACAATGAGCAGTTCTTC.

Only a few counts were recorded for this clonotype. The chain combines TRBV29-1 with TRBJ1-2; unclear D gene. The germline gives CDR1 SQVTM, CDR2 ANQGSEA. The V end lost 4 bases, the J end lost 7 bases, and 7 bases lay between the germline ends. The CDR3 has 10 amino acids. The CDR3 loop is CSVGSRGYTF. CDR3 DNA sequence: TGCAGCGTTGGTTCTCGTGGCTACACCTTC.